The sequence of this T cell receptor beta chain was determined in a study of T cells after somatic rescue of genetic block (TCRdb year 2020). About the study as a whole: The study assessed how robust, over the long term, a T-cell system was when the system had developed through somatic rescue of a genetic block in T-cell development.

The library relied on the immunoSEQ multiplex PCR assay. What TCRdb holds here is the immuneACCESS table cut down to in-frame rearrangements. Part of the clones is not present; checked against another copy, under half of the missing clones reflect an unresolved V gene, and the others are unexplained. This sample is represented by tens of thousands of clones; 85% to 90% of them were singletons. Approximately 1.5% of the sample is in the top ten clones. This clone has a single count. Which antigen it targets is not known. It has no much larger one-base neighbor in the sample; base qualities were not kept. The CDR1 and CDR2 encoded by the germline V gene (reference sequence) are MNHEY and SMNVEV. Between the V and J ends, shortened by 0 bases and 10 bases respectively, the junction contains 7 bases. Measured from the cysteine to the phenylalanine, the CDR3 is 12 residues long. Just the 36-base CDR3 DNA is kept, in frame starting at base 1.

The receptor was derived from a woman aged 18-29 years. The chain is made from TRBV27 and TRBJ2-1; TRBD2 could be the D gene, as 6 bases match. Sample: peripheral blood mononuclear cells (PBMCs). The sequenced DNA: TGTGCCAGCAGTTTATCCGCGGGGGAGCAGTTCTTC. Translated, it reads CASSLSAGEQFF.